Sequencing of this T cell receptor (beta chain) was carried out in a study of blood T cell repertoires in COVID-19. Looking at the study overall: Donors in the United States, Italy and Spain gave samples during acute or convalescent COVID-19.

The CDR3 runs to 11 residues. Germline CDR1 and CDR2: DFQATT and SNEGSKA (reference sequence). Trimming cost V 2 bases and J 3 bases, with 3 bases left between them. Original handling: Reference gene primer amplification yielded estimated nucleated cell counts. Here immunoSEQ multiplex PCR was the method, and the copy in TCRdb shows in-frame clones only, minus some. The V and J calls and clone size were taken over from that table, and D and trimming were inferred from the DNA. This sample has about 280,000 clones, with over 85% found just once. Followed longitudinally, the Seattle patients had been enrolled during active infection.

Sequencing was done on a sample of peripheral blood. This chain joins TRBV20-1 and TRBJ2-3; D uncertain. This TCR was recovered from a woman aged 25-40 years with COVID-19, enrolled during active disease. The CDR3 loop reads CSARPTDTQYF. CDR3 coding DNA: TGCAGTGCTAGACCGACAGATACGCAGTATTTT.